Each of the 10 T cell receptor beta chains below was sequenced from the same sample in a study of blood T cell repertoires in COVID-19. Profiling relied on immunoSEQ multiplex PCR, and the TCRdb table lists in-frame clones only, not all of them. The sample consists of hundreds of thousands of clones, around 84% of them appearing once. The sequencing sample was made of PBMCs or T cells enriched from blood (not recorded which). The receptors come from a man aged 40-50 years who had recovered from COVID-19.

The chain has TRBV4-1 and TRBJ1-6, with a possible D match to TRBD1 (5 bases). Germline CDR1 MGHRA, CDR2 YSYEKL. The CDR3 loop spans 15 amino acids. With 0 bases removed from V and 10 bases from J, the gap between germline ends came to 13 bases. The CDR3 nucleotides read TGCGCCAGCAGCCAAGATGGCAGGGAAGGATCACCCCTCCACTTT. This codes for CASSQDGREGSPLHF.

The J gene is TRBJ2-7, the V gene TRBV12-5; TRBD2 agrees at 7 bases. The CDR3 covers 18 residues. The J segment lost 4 bases and the V segment lost 2 bases, leaving 17 bases of the junction unmatched. CDR1 and CDR2 (germline): LGHNT, FRNRAP. CDR3 bases: TGTGCTAGTGGTTTGAGCCCTCTTTGGGGCGGGGGAGCTTACGAGCAGTACTTC. Translated, it gives CASGLSPLWGGGAYEQYF.

The chain combines TRBV15 with TRBJ1-2; D remains unclear. The CDR3 contains 20 residues. V was clipped by 1 base and J by 4 bases, with 28 bases between them. Looked up from germline, CDR1 is LNHNV and CDR2 is YYDKDF (reference sequence). The chain's CDR3 is CATSRAPLPTTGPNGYGYTF. In nucleotides, the CDR3 is TGTGCCACCAGCAGAGCCCCTCTACCCACAACTGGGCCTAATGGCTATGGCTACACCTTC. The full variable domain, rest sourced from reference TRBV15 and TRBJ1-2, is DAMVIQNPRYQVTQFGKPVTLSCSQTLNHNVMYWYQQKSSQAPKLLFHYYDKDFNNEADTPDNFQSRRPNTSFCFLDIRSPGLGDTAMYLCATSRAPLPTTGPNGYGYTFGSGTRLTVV.

This clone is medium-sized within its sample. This chain links TRBV6-4 with TRBJ2-1; TRBD1 matches 11 bases. This CDR3 has 13 residues. The trim removed 8 bases at V and 3 bases at J, leaving 0 bases unmatched. In germline, CDR1 is MRHNA, CDR2 SNTAGT. The CDR3 spells CASGTGGYNEQFF. DNA for the CDR3: TGTGCCAGCGGGACAGGGGGCTACAATGAGCAGTTCTTC.

This clone was observed a handful of times. This chain uses TRBV6-5 with TRBJ2-1; 7 bases fit TRBD2. The CDR3 sequence is 15 residues long. Germline-derived CDR1 and CDR2 are MNHEY and SVGAGI. V shed 2 bases, J shed 9 bases, and the junction held 10 bases outside the gene matches. CDR3: CASSYQRESLGEQFF. The CDR3 DNA reads as TGTGCCAGCAGTTACCAGCGGGAATCATTAGGTGAGCAGTTCTTC.

As to this clone: This may stem from a read error, because a much larger clone lies one nucleotide away. This chain joins TRBV6-5 and TRBJ2-7; 11 bases agree with TRBD2. The length of the CDR3 is 15 residues. V trimming: 4 bases; J trimming: 0 bases; junction bases outside the gene matches: 2. CDR1 is MNHEY, CDR2 SVGAGI, per germline. CDR3 bases: TGTGCCAGCAGTTTCACTAGCGGGAGCTCCTACGAGCAGTACTTC. Protein product: CASSFTSGSSYEQYF.

The rearrangement uses TRBV6-1 and TRBJ2-7, with 10 bases that match TRBD1. Germline V gives CDR1 MNHNS, CDR2 SASEGT. The J segment lost 1 base and the V segment lost 2 bases, leaving 11 bases of the junction unmatched. The CDR3 extends over 18 amino acids. CDR3 loop: CASSELGQGNSWSYEQYF. The CDR3 coding sequence is TGTGCCAGCAGTGAACTGGGACAGGGGAATTCTTGGTCCTACGAGCAGTACTTC.

The CDR3: CASSLKTGMNTEAFF. CDR3 bases: TGCGCCAGCAGCCTAAAAACAGGGATGAACACTGAAGCTTTCTTT. The V call is TRBV5-1, the J call TRBJ1-1, with D tentatively TRBD1 (6 bases). V lost 4 bases, J lost 0 bases, and 13 bases lay in between. Germline lookup yields CDR1 SGHRS and CDR2 YFSETQ. The CDR3 runs to 15 residues.

The chain employs TRBV6-5 and TRBJ2-1; D not resolved. CDR1 and CDR2 (germline): MNHEY, SVGAGI. Trimming removed 7 bases from V and 6 bases from J, with 10 bases in between. This CDR3 is 12 amino acids long. CDR3 bases: TGTGCCAGCATTTCAGGTGGCAATGAGCAGTTCTTC. Amino acid sequence: CASISGGNEQFF.

The rearrangement uses TRBV2 and TRBJ2-7, with D possibly being TRBD2 (5 bases). The CDR3 consists of 14 residues. Germline V gives CDR1 SNHLY, CDR2 FYNNEI. V lost 4 bases and J 3 bases, leaving 13 bases between the germline ends. The CDR3 coding sequence is TGTGCCAGCAGTGGTACGGGGATCGTCTACGAGCAGTACTTC. Translated, it gives CASSGTGIVYEQYF.